The 20 T cell receptor beta chains below were found in one sample sequenced in a study of vaccination effects on CD4 cells after COVID-19. Cells that had been cultured for roughly ten days were the source of isolated CD4+ T cells. No antigen is known for these receptors. The assay was immunoSEQ multiplex PCR, and TCRdb's table has in-frame clones only and misses some. Of 45,000 to 75,000 clones listed, over 65% are singletons. The sequenced sample was CD4+ T cells from PBMCs cultured without peptide, obtained before COVID-19 vaccination. Source of these receptors: a human donor who received a COVID-19 vaccine.

V and J are TRBV24-1 and TRBJ2-2; 7 nucleotides match TRBD2. Germline trimming cut 0 bases from V and 1 base from J; bases unmatched to any gene: 4. This CDR3 is 17 amino acids long. Germline lookup yields CDR1 KGHDR and CDR2 SFDVKD. CDR3 in DNA: TGTGCCACCAGTGATTTGCATGGCGGGGGGAACACCGGGGAGCTGTTTTTT. Translated, it gives CATSDLHGGGNTGELFF.

The chain employs TRBV5-1 and TRBJ2-3, with 16 positions matching TRBD2. The CDR3 has 16 amino acids. J lost 4 bases, V lost 4 bases, and 3 bases had no gene match. Germline V gene lookup returns CDR1 SGHRS and CDR2 YFSETQ. The CDR3, as DNA: TGCGCCAGCAGCCCGGGACTAGCGGGGGGGGCAGATACGCAGTATTTT. Translated: CASSPGLAGGADTQYF. Filled out from reference TRBV5-1 and TRBJ2-3, the complete variable domain reads KAGVTQTPRYLIKTRGQQVTLSCSPISGHRSVSWYQQTPGQGLQFLFEYFSETQRNKGNFPGRFSGRQFSNSRSEMNVSTLELGDSALYLCASSPGLAGGADTQYFGPGTRLTVL.

The chain has TRBV28 and TRBJ2-2; possibly TRBD2 for D (5 bases). This CDR3 has 16 residues. V was cut by 1 base and J by 0 bases, with 9 bases left in between. Germline lookup yields CDR1 MDHEN and CDR2 SYDVKM. This chain's CDR3 is CASSLFEGSNTGELFF. The CDR3, as DNA: TGTGCCAGCAGTTTATTTGAGGGTTCGAACACCGGGGAGCTGTTTTTT.

The chain joins TRBV7-2 to TRBJ2-5, with 10 bases lining up with TRBD2. J was trimmed by 12 bases and V by 6 bases; bases with no gene match: 4. Germline V gives CDR1 SGHTA, CDR2 FQGNSA. The CDR3 covers 11 residues. The CDR3 region is CASSNGLAEYF. The CDR3 bases are TGTGCCAGCAGTAACGGACTAGCGGAGTACTTC.

This clone is a singleton in its sample. The chain uses TRBV18 and TRBJ2-7; 10 bases match TRBD1. With V trimmed by 3 bases and J by 3 bases, 2 bases remained unmatched. Germline V gene data show CDR1 as KGHSH and CDR2 as LQKENI. CDR3 length: 14 residues. The CDR3 DNA sequence: TGTGCCAGCTCACCCGGACAGGGGGACTACGAGCAGTACGTC. This encodes CASSPGQGDYEQYV.

The CDR3 sequence is CASSQGQERNTEAFF. CDR3 in DNA: TGTGCCAGCAGCCAAGGACAGGAGAGAAACACTGAAGCTTTCTTT. The rearrangement uses TRBV3-1 (or the pseudogene TRBV3-2) and TRBJ1-1; tentative D call: TRBD1 (6 bases). The CDR3 extends over 15 amino acids. V was clipped by 1 base and J by 2 bases, with 11 bases between them. Germline V gene data show CDR1 as LGHDT and CDR2 as YNNKEL (reference sequence).

The chain uses TRBV6-2 or TRBV6-3 and TRBJ2-5; no clear D. V was pared by 1 base and J by 5 bases, with 14 bases between. Germline CDR1 MNHEY, CDR2 SVGEGT. The CDR3 runs 15 residues. The CDR3 loop reads CASSYLGLSRETQYF. Written as DNA, the CDR3 is TGTGCCAGCAGTTACTTAGGGCTCTCAAGGGAGACCCAGTACTTC.

The chain joins TRBV7-2 to TRBJ2-3; D might be TRBD2 (7 bases). V lost 5 bases to trimming and J lost 4 bases, with 16 bases between them. This CDR3 spans 15 amino acids. Germline V gene lookup returns CDR1 SGHTA and CDR2 FQGNSA. The CDR3 DNA is TGTGCCAGCAGCCCCGTGGGGGGGCGATCAGATACGCAGTATTTT. Its protein is CASSPVGGRSDTQYF. The full variable domain, with the rest looked up from reference TRBV7-2 and TRBJ2-3, is GAGVSQSPSNKVTEKGKDVELRCDPISGHTALYWYRQSLGQGLEFLIYFQGNSAPDKSGLPSDRFSAERTGGSVSTLTIQRTQQEDSAVYLCASSPVGGRSDTQYFGPGTRLTVL.

This chain connects TRBV18 to TRBJ2-3, with 10 nucleotides matching TRBD2. Germline CDR1 reads KGHSH; CDR2 reads LQKENI. J gave up 4 bases and V 2 bases, and 15 bases lay outside the gene matches. The CDR3 extends over 19 amino acids. In nucleotides, the CDR3 is TGTGCCAGCTCACCAGAACTAGCGGGGTTGTTATTGGGGGCAGATACGCAGTATTTT. It specifies CASSPELAGLLLGADTQYF.

This chain connects TRBV24-1 to TRBJ2-2; D perhaps matches TRBD1 (6 bases). V lost 4 bases, J lost 6 bases, and 14 bases lay in between. The V gene's germline CDR1 is KGHDR and CDR2 SFDVKD. This CDR3 is 15 amino acids long. CDR3: CATSENTGLPGELFF. CDR3 nucleotide sequence: TGTGCCACCAGTGAAAATACAGGGTTACCCGGGGAGCTGTTTTTT.

V gene TRBV12-5 combines with J gene TRBJ2-2; D not resolved. Germline CDR1 is LGHNT and CDR2 is FRNRAP. This CDR3 spans 12 amino acids. V lost 2 bases and J lost 8, with 6 bases in between. This CDR3 is CASGLPLGELFF. The DNA of the CDR3 is TGTGCTAGTGGTTTGCCGTTGGGGGAGCTGTTTTTT.

The chain uses TRBV2 and TRBJ2-1, with 7 bases aligning to TRBD1. The germline gives CDR1 SNHLY, CDR2 FYNNEI. V lost 5 bases, J lost 7 bases, and 8 bases stayed unmatched. CDR3 length equals 14 residues. The CDR3 loop is CASSLWGRGNEQFF. CDR3 coding DNA: TGTGCCAGCAGTCTTTGGGGCAGGGGGAATGAGCAGTTCTTC.

V and J are TRBV28 and TRBJ1-2, with 8 nucleotides matching TRBD1. V lost 5 bases, J lost 7 bases, and 9 bases stayed unmatched. The CDR3 covers 14 residues. Per germline, CDR1 MDHEN and CDR2 SYDVKM. The DNA for the CDR3 is TGTGCCAGCAGTCCCGGACAGGGAGCGAGTGGCTACACCTTC. Encoded protein: CASSPGQGASGYTF.

The chain links TRBV19 to TRBJ1-1; D gene ambiguous. Germline V gene lookup returns CDR1 LNHDA and CDR2 SQIVND (reference sequence). This CDR3 region has 13 residues. Trimming took off 2 bases at V and 6 bases at J, with 10 bases between the two ends. The CDR3 sequence is CASSIKGGSEAFF. The CDR3 region has the DNA TGTGCCAGTAGTATAAAGGGCGGATCTGAAGCTTTCTTT.

This clone was detected a few times. The chain is built from TRBV5-8 and TRBJ1-1; 7 bases line up with TRBD1. The germline gives CDR1 SGHTS, CDR2 YDEGEE. V gave up 7 bases and J gave up 4 bases; unmatched junction bases: 13. The CDR3 is 15 residues long. The CDR3 DNA sequence: TGTGCCAGCCCCTCCGGAGGGGGCGAAAGCACTGAAGCTTTCTTT. Translating it yields CASPSGGGESTEAFF.

The chain joins TRBV7-2 to TRBJ1-3, with D uncertain. Germline V gives CDR1 SGHTA, CDR2 FQGNSA. Trimming stripped 5 bases from V and 0 bases from J, with 14 bases between. The length of the CDR3 is 16 residues. The CDR3 coding sequence is TGTGCCAGCAGCCATCTCTCCTCGCGCTCTGGAAACACCATATATTTT. Translating it yields CASSHLSSRSGNTIYF. Complete variable domain (other parts from reference TRBV7-2 and TRBJ1-3): GAGVSQSPSNKVTEKGKDVELRCDPISGHTALYWYRQSLGQGLEFLIYFQGNSAPDKSGLPSDRFSAERTGGSVSTLTIQRTQQEDSAVYLCASSHLSSRSGNTIYFGEGSWLTVV.

The V and J genes are TRBV7-9 and TRBJ2-7; 10 bases are a match to TRBD1. V lost 3 bases to trimming and J lost 6 bases; unmatched junction nucleotides: 5. The CDR3 is 14 residues long. Germline CDR1 SEHNR, CDR2 FQNEAQ (reference sequence). CDR3 sequence: CASSFGRTGGEQYV. DNA of the CDR3: TGTGCCAGCAGCTTCGGGAGGACAGGGGGCGAGCAGTACGTC.

The chain couples TRBV19 to TRBJ2-5; the D gene could be TRBD1 or TRBD2 (5 bases each). Germline assignment: CDR1 LNHDA and CDR2 SQIVND (reference sequence). V gave up 2 bases and J gave up 6 bases, with 16 bases separating them. The CDR3 is 15 amino acids. CDR3 coding DNA: TGTGCCAGTAGTATAAATGTGGGGCCCGGGAAGACCCAGTACTTC. The encoded protein is CASSINVGPGKTQYF.

The chain carries TRBV10-2 and TRBJ2-3; 12 bases are a match to TRBD1. V was pared by 1 base and J by 4 bases, with 9 bases of the junction left unmatched. Germline loops: CDR1 WSHSY, CDR2 SAAADI. The CDR3 is made up of 18 amino acids. CDR3 in amino acids: CASSEWSGDRGPADTQYF. CDR3 in DNA: TGCGCCAGCAGTGAGTGGAGTGGGGACAGGGGGCCCGCAGATACGCAGTATTTT.

The V and J genes are TRBV4-1 and TRBJ2-4; possibly TRBD2 for D (5 bases). There are 16 residues in the CDR3. Germline V CDR1 and CDR2: MGHRA, YSYEKL. V was trimmed by 1 base and J by 1 base, leaving 11 bases between them. In nucleotides, the CDR3 is TGCGCCAGCAGCCAAGGCCCAGCGGAGGCCAAAAACATTCAGTACTTC. It encodes CASSQGPAEAKNIQYF.